A single sample is the source of the 19 T cell receptor beta chains below, sequenced in a study of T-cell memory formation after mild COVID-19. TCRdb processed the 5' RACE reads anew with MiXCR; each CDR3 protein has one entry. Of fewer than 300,000 distinct CDR3 sequences listed, approximately 15% are singletons. The sequencing input was PBMCs or a T cell subset sorted from them (not recorded which). The source of these receptors is a man aged 18 to 30 who had mild COVID-19 (a few samples of this study predate the infection). Cell type and time point are not known.

The chain employs TRBV27 and TRBJ1-2; TRBD1 matches 7 bases. From germline, CDR1 is MNHEY and CDR2 SMNVEV (reference sequence). J was trimmed by 7 bases and V by 3 bases; bases with no gene match: 5. CDR3 length: 13 residues. The DNA of the CDR3 is TGTGCCAGCAGTTTCGGAGGGGGCGGTGGCTACACCTTC. This encodes CASSFGGGGGYTF.

This clonotype occurred a few times. The chain joins TRBV5-1 to TRBJ2-5; 8 bases are shared with TRBD2. The ends lost 0 bases at V and 5 bases at J; junction bases unmatched: 3. The CDR3 sequence is 14 residues long. From germline, CDR1 is SGHRS and CDR2 YFSETQ. The CDR3 DNA reads as TGCGCCAGCAGCTTGGCGGGGGGGCATGAGACCCAGTACTTC. It specifies CASSLAGGHETQYF.

V is TRBV6-2 or TRBV6-3 and J is TRBJ2-7, with 9 nucleotides matching TRBD1. The germline V gene encodes CDR1 MNHEY and CDR2 SVGEGT. The CDR3 has 15 residues. Trimming cost V 6 bases and J 3 bases; bases outside gene matches: 9. CDR3: CASRITGTGRYEQYF. Here the CDR3 DNA reads TGTGCCAGCAGAATAACCGGGACAGGGCGCTACGAGCAGTACTTC.

The chain combines TRBV6-1 with TRBJ1-4; 11 bases line up with TRBD1. Germline trimming cut 0 bases from V and 7 bases from J; bases unmatched to any gene: 7. The CDR3 contains 17 residues. Germline values: CDR1 MNHNS, CDR2 SASEGT. This CDR3 reads CASSEALGQGAREKLFF. CDR3 sequence (DNA): TGTGCCAGCAGTGAAGCGCTTGGACAGGGGGCGCGTGAAAAACTGTTTTTT.

The chain combines TRBV5-1 with TRBJ2-1, with D possibly being TRBD1 or TRBD2 (6 bases each). Germline assignment: CDR1 SGHRS and CDR2 YFSETQ. CDR3 length: 13 amino acids. The V end was cut by 5 bases, the J end by 10 bases, with 16 bases between. The CDR3: CASSPGAQVEQFF. CDR3 bases: TGCGCCAGCAGTCCGGGGGCGCAAGTCGAGCAGTTCTTC.

The V call is TRBV5-1, the J call TRBJ2-7; the match to TRBD1 covers 8 bases. V shed 4 bases and J 5 bases; nucleotides not matched to a gene: 14. CDR1 is SGHRS, CDR2 YFSETQ, per germline. This CDR3 is 16 amino acids long. In DNA, the CDR3 is TGCGCCAGCAGCCCCGACGGACAGGGTTTTCTCCACGAGCAGTACGTC. Amino acid sequence: CASSPDGQGFLHEQYV.

By share, this clonotype ranks as medium-sized (0.01 to 0.1%). This sequence joins TRBV4-2 and TRBJ2-5, with 7 bases that match TRBD2. The CDR3 extends over 14 amino acids. V trimming: 1 base; J trimming: 2 bases; junction bases outside the gene matches: 1. Germline CDR1 is LGHNA and CDR2 is YNFKEQ. CDR3 sequence reads: CASSQGLAQETQYF. In nucleotides, the CDR3 is TGTGCCAGCAGCCAAGGACTAGCTCAAGAGACCCAGTACTTC.

The genes are TRBV7-9 and TRBJ2-5, with 13 bases fitting TRBD2. The germline CDR1 and CDR2 sequences are SEHNR and FQNEAQ (reference sequence). The CDR3 runs 16 residues. Trimming cost V 5 bases and J 3 bases; bases outside gene matches: 6. The CDR3 loop is CASSPRGLAGKETQYF. For the CDR3, the DNA is TGTGCCAGCAGCCCCCGGGGACTAGCGGGGAAAGAGACCCAGTACTTC.

This clonotype was seen only a few times. The chain has TRBV6-5 and TRBJ2-7; D ambiguous. Germline loops: CDR1 MNHEY, CDR2 SVGAGI. The V end was cut by 5 bases, the J end by 4 bases, with 15 bases between. The CDR3 runs to 14 residues. CDR3 sequence reads: CASSPGSYSYEQYV. As DNA, the CDR3 is TGTGCCAGCAGTCCCGGGTCTTATAGTTACGAGCAGTACGTC.

This clonotype was picked up a small number of times. V is TRBV29-1 and J is TRBJ1-2, with 7 bases identical to TRBD1. Germline V lookup: CDR1 SQVTM, CDR2 ANQGSEA. The CDR3 contains 15 residues. V trimming: 0 bases; J trimming: 3 bases; junction bases outside the gene matches: 7. CDR3 sequence reads: CSVEDPKTGDYGYTF. In nucleotides, the CDR3 is TGCAGCGTTGAAGATCCTAAAACAGGGGACTATGGCTACACCTTC.

The CDR3: CASSLHAGQPQHF. The CDR3 region has the DNA TGTGCCAGCAGCCTCCACGCGGGTCAGCCCCAGCATTTT. J is TRBJ1-5 and V is TRBV7-6; D call uncertain. The CDR3 runs 13 residues. V lost 5 bases to trimming and J lost 6 bases, with 11 bases between them. The V gene's germline CDR1 is SGHVS and CDR2 FNYEAQ. The full variable domain, rest sourced from reference TRBV7-6 and TRBJ1-5, is GAGVSQSPRYKVTKRGQDVALRCDPISGHVSLYWYRQALGQGPEFLTYFNYEAQQDKSGLPNDRFSAERPEGSISTLTIQRTEQRDSAMYRCASSLHAGQPQHFGDGTRLSIL.

This chain joins TRBV18 and TRBJ2-7; 10 nucleotides align to TRBD1. J was trimmed by 4 bases and V by 6 bases; bases with no gene match: 6. CDR1 and CDR2 from the germline V gene are KGHSH and LQKENI. The CDR3 runs to 14 residues. CDR3 residues: CASSSGTGEYEQYV. In DNA, the CDR3 is TGTGCCAGCTCCTCCGGGACAGGGGAGTACGAGCAGTACGTC.

This sequence joins TRBV6-6 and TRBJ2-1; tentatively, D is TRBD1 (7 bases). Trimming left V 4 bases short and J 5 bases short, with 12 bases between. The germline CDR1 and CDR2 sequences are MNHNY and SVGAGI (reference sequence). The CDR3 is 14 amino acids. The CDR3 DNA reads as TGTGCCAGCAGTTCCAGGGGGGTCGACAATGAGCAGTTCTTC. Its protein is CASSSRGVDNEQFF.

This sequence joins TRBV24-1 and TRBJ2-3; 12 nucleotides align to TRBD1. Germline CDR1 and CDR2: KGHDR and SFDVKD. The CDR3 runs 13 residues. J gave up 4 bases and V 9 bases, and 1 base lay outside the gene matches. The CDR3 coding sequence is TGTGCCACCCGGGACAGGGGGCCAGATACGCAGTATTTT. As protein: CATRDRGPDTQYF.

This CDR3 is CASARSGSPPTDTQYF. The CDR3 region has the DNA TGCGCCAGCGCCCGTTCCGGGTCCCCCCCCACAGATACGCAGTATTTT. This chain links TRBV5-1 with TRBJ2-3; no firm D call. Trimming left V 7 bases short and J 2 bases short, with 20 bases between. The germline V gene has CDR1 SGHRS and CDR2 YFSETQ. The CDR3 sequence is 16 residues long.

The J gene is TRBJ2-5, the V gene TRBV11-3; D ambiguous. The CDR3 is made up of 12 amino acids. With 5 bases removed from V and 9 bases from J, the gap between germline ends came to 13 bases. Germline V gene sequence: CDR1 SGHNT, CDR2 YENEEA. CDR3 coding DNA: TGTGCCAGCAGCCGTACTCTACGGGCCCAGTACTTC. Amino acids: CASSRTLRAQYF.

This chain uses TRBV12-3 or TRBV12-4 with TRBJ2-7; 9 bases match TRBD1. Losses at the gene ends were 5 bases for V and 1 base for J; bases not matched to a gene: 3. The CDR3 has 14 amino acids. The DNA for the CDR3 is TGTGCCAGCAGTCCGACAGGGGGGTCCTACGAGCAGTACTTC. This sequence encodes CASSPTGGSYEQYF.

This clonotype was detected a few times. The rearrangement links TRBV19 to TRBJ1-2, with TRBD1 identical over 9 bases. The CDR3 has 13 residues. The ends lost 7 bases at V and 8 bases at J; junction bases unmatched: 8. The germline V gene has CDR1 LNHDA and CDR2 SQIVND (reference sequence). The CDR3 region is CASTRGQGWGYTF. The CDR3 nucleotides are TGTGCCAGTACAAGAGGACAGGGGTGGGGCTACACCTTC.

In its sample, this clonotype was seen a few times. This chain joins TRBV5-8 and TRBJ2-4; 7 bases line up with TRBD1. CDR1 and CDR2 (germline): SGHTS, YDEGEE. Trimming removed 4 bases from V and 0 bases from J; junction bases left unmatched: 10. CDR3 length: 17 amino acids. CDR3 DNA sequence: TGTGCCAGCAGCCCAAGGACAGGAAAACTAGCCAAAAACATTCAGTACTTC. Translating gives CASSPRTGKLAKNIQYF. The full variable domain, in which reference TRBV5-8 and TRBJ2-4 provide the parts outside the CDR3, is EAGVTQSPTHLIKTRGQQATLRCSPISGHTSVYWYQQALGLGLQFLLWYDEGEERNRGNFPPRFSGRQFPNYSSELNVNALELEDSALYLCASSPRTGKLAKNIQYFGAGTRLSVL.